This T cell receptor beta chain derives from a study of blood T cells in healthy people across ages. Study observations and caveats: Investigators treated diversity estimates from one million T cells as underestimates. A strong correlation between TCR beta diversity and naive T cell percentage was seen.

Comments on this clonotype: Its specificity is unknown.

Germline V gene lookup returns CDR1 SEHNR and CDR2 FQNEAQ (reference sequence). Trimming took 6 bases from V and 4 from J; bases not matched to a gene: 5. The CDR3 is made up of 14 amino acids. For the second PCR, which ran for roughly 6 to 11 cycles, a sample-barcoded 5' primer and a J-beta primer mix were used. TCRdb re-derived calls from the 5' RACE reads in MiXCR, one entry per CDR3 protein. Among roughly 410,000 distinct CDR3 sequences listed, 52% were seen once. The sample taken for sequencing was blood. This chain connects TRBV7-9 to TRBJ2-5; 10 bases line up with TRBD1. This sequence was found in a man between 60 and 75 years old in good health. The CDR3 region has the DNA TGTGCCAGCAGAACGACAGGGGGCACAGAGACCCAGTACTTC. It yields the protein CASRTTGGTETQYF.